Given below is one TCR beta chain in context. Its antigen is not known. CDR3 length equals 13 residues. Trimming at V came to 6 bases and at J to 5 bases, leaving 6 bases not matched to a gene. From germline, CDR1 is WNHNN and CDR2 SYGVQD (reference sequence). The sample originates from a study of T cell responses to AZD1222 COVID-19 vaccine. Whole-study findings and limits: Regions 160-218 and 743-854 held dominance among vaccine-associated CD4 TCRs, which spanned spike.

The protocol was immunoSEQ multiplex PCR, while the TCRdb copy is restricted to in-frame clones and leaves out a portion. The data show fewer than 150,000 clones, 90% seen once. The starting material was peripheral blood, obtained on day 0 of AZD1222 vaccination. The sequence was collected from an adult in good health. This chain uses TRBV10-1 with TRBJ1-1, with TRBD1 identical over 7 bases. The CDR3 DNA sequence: TGCGCCAGCAGGTCAGGGGGACGTACTGAAGCTTTCTTT. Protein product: CASRSGGRTEAFF.